The rows below give T cell receptor beta chains drawn from one sample of a study of blood T cells in healthy people across ages. Using its own MiXCR run on the 5' RACE reads, TCRdb lists one record per CDR3 protein. Found here are fewer than 700,000 distinct CDR3 sequences, around half of them singletons; the top ten hold around 23%. The sequenced sample consisted of blood. These receptors were collected from a man aged 80 or over in good health. The CDR3 runs from the conserved cysteine through the conserved F or W. D genes are given only for firm matches. Some rows have no size entry. The others give once, few or many, or a class for an expanded clone.

>TRBJ2-1|TRBD1|TRBV9|16|few
TGTGCCAGCAGCGCAGGGACAGGGGCGTCCTACAATGAGCAGTTCTTC
CASSAGTGASYNEQFF
>TRBJ2-1|.|TRBV9|14|few
TGTGCCAGCAGCGTACTTAGCGCGCAAGATGAGCAGTTCTTC
CASSVLSAQDEQFF
>TRBJ2-1|TRBD2|TRBV29-1|14|.
TGCAGCGATCGGACTAGCGGGAGGTCGGGTGAGCAGTTCTTC
CSDRTSGRSGEQFF
>TRBJ2-3|TRBD1|TRBV20-1|13|.
TGCAGTGCCACCGGACAGGGAGTTGGTACGCAGTATTTT
CSATGQGVGTQYF
>TRBJ2-1|TRBD2|TRBV6-2/TRBV6-3|14|few
TGTGCCAGCAGCAAACTAGCGGAGCCCAATGAGCAGTTCTTC
CASSKLAEPNEQFF
>TRBJ2-1|TRBD1|TRBV10-3|12|few
TGTGCCATCGGGACAGGGGGCAATGAGCAGTTCTTC
CAIGTGGNEQFF
>TRBJ2-7|.|TRBV11-2|14|.
TGTGCCAGCAGTATGGCAGTGAGCTCCTACGAGCAGTACTTC
CASSMAVSSYEQYF
>TRBJ2-5|TRBD1|TRBV7-2|15|.
TGTGCCAGCAGCTTAGGGTCGGGACAGATCTTGGCCCAGTACTTC
CASSLGSGQILAQYF
>TRBJ2-2|TRBD1|TRBV6-1|17|.
TGTGCCTGCACCGTAGGACAGGGGGCCAAGAACACCGGGGAGCTGTTTTTT
CACTVGQGAKNTGELFF
>TRBJ2-1|.|TRBV29-1|13|many
TGCAGCGTTGACGGCCAGGGGTACAATGAGCAGTTCTTC
CSVDGQGYNEQFF
>TRBJ1-4|.|TRBV12-3/TRBV12-4|14|once
TGTGCCAGCAGTCAACAGGGAGTGGCTGAAAAACTGTTTTTT
CASSQQGVAEKLFF
>TRBJ2-3|TRBD2|TRBV29-1|14|.
TGCAGCACAAAGGGGAGGGTGATCACAGATACGCAGTATTTT
CSTKGRVITDTQYF
>TRBJ2-7|TRBD2|TRBV6-2/TRBV6-3|16|once
TGTGCCAGCACGTTGGGACCCCCGGGAGGAATATACGAGCAGTACTTC
CASTLGPPGGIYEQYF
>TRBJ1-6|.|TRBV14|16|.
TGTGCCAGCAGCGAAGTGGGGACGCCGTATAATTCACCCCTCCACTTT
CASSEVGTPYNSPLHF
>TRBJ2-1|TRBD2|TRBV5-4|15|.
TGTGCCAGCAGCCTACGGACTAGCGGGAGCGGTGAGCAGTTCTTC
CASSLRTSGSGEQFF
>TRBJ2-1|.|TRBV7-9|15|few
TGTGCCAGCACCGCGACCCTGAGCTCCTACAATGAGCAGTTCTTC
CASTATLSSYNEQFF
>TRBJ2-5|.|TRBV6-2/TRBV6-3|13|.
TGTGCCAGCAATCACAGGGTTCGAGAGACCCAGTACTTC
CASNHRVRETQYF
>TRBJ2-5|TRBD2|TRBV5-1|17|few
TGCGCCAGCAGCTTGGCCGTGACTAGCGGGTCCCAAGAGACCCAGTACTTC
CASSLAVTSGSQETQYF
>TRBJ2-1|TRBD2|TRBV7-3|17|.
TGTGCCAGCAGCTTAAGGGCTAGCGGGAGCTCCTACAATGAGCAGTTCTTC
CASSLRASGSSYNEQFF
>TRBJ1-2|.|TRBV12-3/TRBV12-4|14|few
TGTGCCAGTCGGTGGGGGCCCGCTAACTATGGCTACACCTTC
CASRWGPANYGYTF
>TRBJ2-7|.|TRBV5-1|14|.
TGCGCCAGCAGAGTGAGCGCCCCCTCCTACGAGCAGTACTTC
CASRVSAPSYEQYF
>TRBJ2-3|.|TRBV29-1|16|few
TGCAGCGTTGAAGCCCCGGTGGGTAGAAGCACAGATACGCAGTATTTT
CSVEAPVGRSTDTQYF